The present T cell receptor beta chain was sequenced within a study of cytomegalovirus exposure and HLA in healthy donors. Germline V lookup: CDR1 SNHLY, CDR2 FYNNEI. With 4 bases clipped from V and 0 bases from J, the junction kept 3 bases outside the gene matches. This CDR3 has 15 residues. The primer mix had 60 Vbeta and 13 Jbeta primers. Produced via immunoSEQ multiplex PCR; TCRdb's table is partial and in-frame only. Among 200,000 to 250,000 clones listed, about 80% were seen once. This receptor was identified in a woman between 40 and 50 years old in good health and CMV-seronegative. The sequencing sample was made of PBMCs. The chain links TRBV2 to TRBJ1-3, with TRBD1 identical over 7 bases. The CDR3 region has the DNA TGTGCCAGCAGTGTTGACAGGGTCTCTGGAAACACCATATATTTT. Residues: CASSVDRVSGNTIYF.